These 2 T cell receptor beta chains came from one sample sequenced in a study of T cells in Graves' hyperthyroidism and ophthalmopathy. Template material for amplifying TCR beta CDR3 regions consisted of RNA transcripts. A first-round RT-PCR of the TCR CDR3 used the HTBI primer set. Via MiXCR, TCRdb re-called the multiplex PCR reads, giving one row per CDR3 protein. The table includes 250,000 to 300,000 distinct CDR3 sequences, roughly 15% detected once. Specimen: blood. The origin of the receptors is a woman in her 50s with Graves' hyperthyroidism that later progressed to Graves' ophthalmopathy.

This clonotype was counted many times. This chain connects TRBV28 to TRBJ2-7; 7 nucleotides match TRBD2. The junction had 8 bases not matched to a gene; V was cut back by 2 bases and J by 7 bases. Germline CDR1 MDHEN, CDR2 SYDVKM. The CDR3 spans 14 residues. The CDR3 region has the DNA TGTGCCAGCAGTTTACGGTGGGTGGGGGGGGAGCAGTACTTC. This sequence encodes CASSLRWVGGEQYF. Supplemented by reference TRBV28 and TRBJ2-7, the full variable domain reads DVKVTQSSRYLVKRTGEKVFLECVQDMDHENMFWYRQDPGLGLRLIYFSYDVKMKEKGDIPEGYSVSREKKERFSLILESASTNQTSMYLCASSLRWVGGEQYFGPGTRLTVT.

This clonotype occurred many times. The chain uses TRBV5-1 and TRBJ1-2; D might be TRBD1 (5 bases). V was cut by 0 bases and J by 3 bases, with 12 bases left in between. The CDR3 has 15 amino acids. Germline V gene data show CDR1 as SGHRS and CDR2 as YFSETQ. The CDR3 spells CASSLALGVDYGYTF. The CDR3 DNA follows: TGCGCCAGCAGCTTGGCTCTGGGGGTTGACTATGGCTACACCTTC.